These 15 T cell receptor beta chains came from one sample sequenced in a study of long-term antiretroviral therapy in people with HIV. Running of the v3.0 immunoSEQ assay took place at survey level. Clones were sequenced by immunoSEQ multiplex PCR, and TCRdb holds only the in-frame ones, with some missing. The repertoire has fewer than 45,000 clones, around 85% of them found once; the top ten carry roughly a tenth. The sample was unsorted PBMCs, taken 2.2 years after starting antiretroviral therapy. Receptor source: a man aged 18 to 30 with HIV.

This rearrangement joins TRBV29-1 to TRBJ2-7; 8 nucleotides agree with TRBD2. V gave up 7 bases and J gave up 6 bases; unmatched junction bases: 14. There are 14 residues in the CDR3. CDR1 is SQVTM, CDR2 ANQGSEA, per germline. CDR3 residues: CSANADGGGLEQYF. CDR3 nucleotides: TGCAGCGCCAACGCGGACGGGGGGGGTCTCGAGCAGTACTTC.

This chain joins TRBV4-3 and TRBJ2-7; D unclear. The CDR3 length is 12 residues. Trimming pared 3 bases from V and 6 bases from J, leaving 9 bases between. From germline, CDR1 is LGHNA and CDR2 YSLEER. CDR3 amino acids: CASSQKRSEQYF. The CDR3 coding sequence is TGCGCCAGCAGCCAGAAAAGGAGCGAGCAGTACTTC.

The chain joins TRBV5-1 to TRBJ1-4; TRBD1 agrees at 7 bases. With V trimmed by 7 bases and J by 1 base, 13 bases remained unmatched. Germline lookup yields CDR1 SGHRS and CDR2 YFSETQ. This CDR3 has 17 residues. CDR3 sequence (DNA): TGCGCCAGCTCCTCAGGAGGGGGCTTGGGAACTAATGAAAAACTGTTTTTT. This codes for CASSSGGGLGTNEKLFF.

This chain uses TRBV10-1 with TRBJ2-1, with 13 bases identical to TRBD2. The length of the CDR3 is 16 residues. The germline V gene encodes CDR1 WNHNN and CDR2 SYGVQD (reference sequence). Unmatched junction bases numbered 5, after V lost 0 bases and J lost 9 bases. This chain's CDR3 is CASSESLAGGPSEQFF. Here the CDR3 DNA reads TGCGCCAGCAGTGAGTCACTAGCGGGGGGGCCTAGTGAGCAGTTCTTC.

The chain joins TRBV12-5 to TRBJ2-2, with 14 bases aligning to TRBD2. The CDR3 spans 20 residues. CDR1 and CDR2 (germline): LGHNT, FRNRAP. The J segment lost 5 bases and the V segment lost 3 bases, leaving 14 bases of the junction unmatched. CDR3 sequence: CASGFLSGTSGGTRTGELFF. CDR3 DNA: TGTGCTAGTGGTTTCCTTTCCGGGACTAGCGGGGGCACGAGGACCGGGGAGCTGTTTTTT.

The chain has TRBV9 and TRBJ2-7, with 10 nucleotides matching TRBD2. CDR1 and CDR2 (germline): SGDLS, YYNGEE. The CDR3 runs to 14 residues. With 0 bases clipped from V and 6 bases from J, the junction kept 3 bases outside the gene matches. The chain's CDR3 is CASSVAAGGVEQYF. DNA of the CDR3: TGTGCCAGCAGCGTAGCAGCGGGAGGGGTCGAGCAGTACTTC.

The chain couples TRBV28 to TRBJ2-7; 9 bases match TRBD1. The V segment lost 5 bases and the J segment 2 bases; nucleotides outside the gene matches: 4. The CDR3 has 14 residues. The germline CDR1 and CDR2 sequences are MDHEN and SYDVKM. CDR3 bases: TGTGCCAGCAGTGCGGGACAGGGCCCCTACGAGCAGTACTTC. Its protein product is CASSAGQGPYEQYF.

This chain's CDR3 is CASSLGGGFTDTQYF. The CDR3 bases are TGTGCCAGCAGTTTAGGCGGGGGCTTCACAGATACGCAGTATTTT. The rearrangement links TRBV27 to TRBJ2-3, with TRBD2 as a possible D gene (7 bases). Deletions cut 2 bases from V and 2 bases from J, with 11 bases between. This CDR3 has 15 residues. Germline V CDR1 and CDR2: MNHEY, SMNVEV (reference sequence).

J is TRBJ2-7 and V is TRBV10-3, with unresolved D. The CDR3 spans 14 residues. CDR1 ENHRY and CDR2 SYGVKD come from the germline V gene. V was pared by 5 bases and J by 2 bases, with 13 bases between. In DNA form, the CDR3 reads TGTGCCATCAGTACTAACCAATTGGCCTACGAGCAGTACTTC. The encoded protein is CAISTNQLAYEQYF.

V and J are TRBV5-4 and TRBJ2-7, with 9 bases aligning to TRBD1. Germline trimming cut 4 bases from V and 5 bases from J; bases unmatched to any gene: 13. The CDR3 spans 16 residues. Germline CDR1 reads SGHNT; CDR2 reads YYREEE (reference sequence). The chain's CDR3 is CASSLYPGQGVHEQYF. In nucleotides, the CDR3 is TGTGCCAGCAGCCTATATCCGGGACAGGGCGTCCACGAGCAGTACTTC.

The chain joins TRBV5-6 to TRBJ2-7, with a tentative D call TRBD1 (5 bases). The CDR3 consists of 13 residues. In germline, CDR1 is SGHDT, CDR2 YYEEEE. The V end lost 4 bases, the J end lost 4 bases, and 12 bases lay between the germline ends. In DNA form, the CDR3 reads TGTGCCAGCAGCACACCAGGGTTTTACGAGCAGTACTTC. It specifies CASSTPGFYEQYF.

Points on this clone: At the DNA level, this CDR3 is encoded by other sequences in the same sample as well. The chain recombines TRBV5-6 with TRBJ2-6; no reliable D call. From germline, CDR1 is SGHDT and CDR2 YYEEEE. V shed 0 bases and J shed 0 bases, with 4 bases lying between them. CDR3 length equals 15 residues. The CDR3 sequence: CASSLGNSGANVLTF. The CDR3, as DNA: TGTGCCAGCAGCTTGGGGAACTCTGGGGCCAACGTCCTGACTTTC. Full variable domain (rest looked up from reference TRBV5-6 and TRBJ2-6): DAGVTQSPTHLIKTRGQQVTLRCSPKSGHDTVSWYQQALGQGPQFIFQYYEEEERQRGNFPDRFSGHQFPNYSSELNVNALLLGDSALYLCASSLGNSGANVLTFGAGSRLTVL.

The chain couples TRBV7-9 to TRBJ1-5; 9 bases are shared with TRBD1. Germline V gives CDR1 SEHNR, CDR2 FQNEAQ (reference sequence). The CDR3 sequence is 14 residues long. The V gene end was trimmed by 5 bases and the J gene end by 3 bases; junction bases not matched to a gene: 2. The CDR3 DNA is TGTGCCAGCAGCGGGACAGGGAACAATCAGCCCCAGCATTTT. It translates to CASSGTGNNQPQHF.

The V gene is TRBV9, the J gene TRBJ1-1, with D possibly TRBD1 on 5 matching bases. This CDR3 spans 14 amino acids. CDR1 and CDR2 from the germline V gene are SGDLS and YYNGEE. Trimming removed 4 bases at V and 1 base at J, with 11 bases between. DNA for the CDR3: TGTGCCAGCAGCCCTCAGACAGAGAACACTGAAGCTTTCTTT. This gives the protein CASSPQTENTEAFF.

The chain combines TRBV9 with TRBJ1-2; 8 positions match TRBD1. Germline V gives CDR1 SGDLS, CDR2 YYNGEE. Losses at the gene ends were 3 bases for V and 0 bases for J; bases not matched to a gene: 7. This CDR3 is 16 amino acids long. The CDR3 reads CASSESPQGANYGYTF. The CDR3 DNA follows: TGTGCCAGCAGCGAATCTCCACAGGGGGCTAACTATGGCTACACCTTC.